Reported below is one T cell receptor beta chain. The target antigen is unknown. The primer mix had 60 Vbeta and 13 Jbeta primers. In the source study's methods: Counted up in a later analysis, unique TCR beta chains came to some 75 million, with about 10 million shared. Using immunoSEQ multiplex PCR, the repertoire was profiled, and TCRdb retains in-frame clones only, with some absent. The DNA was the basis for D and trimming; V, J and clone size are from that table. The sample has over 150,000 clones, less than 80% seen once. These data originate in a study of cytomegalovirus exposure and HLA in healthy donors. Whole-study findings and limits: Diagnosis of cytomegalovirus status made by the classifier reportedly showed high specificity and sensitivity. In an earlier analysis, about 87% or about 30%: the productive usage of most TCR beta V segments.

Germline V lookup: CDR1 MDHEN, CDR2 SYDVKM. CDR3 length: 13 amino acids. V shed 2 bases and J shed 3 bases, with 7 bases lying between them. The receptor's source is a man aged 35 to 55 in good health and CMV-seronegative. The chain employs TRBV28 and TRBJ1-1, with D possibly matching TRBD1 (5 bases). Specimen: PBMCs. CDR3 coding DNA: TGTGCCAGCAGTTTACGGGGGGACACTGAAGCTTTCTTT. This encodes CASSLRGDTEAFF.